The clone carrying this T cell receptor (beta chain) was seen a single time. Germline V lookup: CDR1 LNHDA, CDR2 SQIVND (reference sequence). The CDR3 extends over 16 amino acids. V lost 1 base to trimming and J lost 3 bases, with 13 bases between them. This specimen comes from a study of blood T cell repertoires in COVID-19. Study summary: The study drew acute and convalescent COVID-19 samples from the United States, Italy and Spain. T cells, B-cell-depleted T cells, or PBMCs supplied cDNA or gDNA.

Under the authors' procedure: Reference gene primers were amplified, and this amplification served to estimate nucleated cell counts. Profiled with immunoSEQ multiplex PCR; TCRdb holds only in-frame clones, not every one. That table gives V, J and clone size, and the DNA gave D and trimming. The sample lists some 290,000 clones, under 90% occurring once. Seattle researchers signed up patients amid active infection and tracked them longitudinally. The specimen sequenced was peripheral blood. This TCR was sampled from a woman in her thirties with COVID-19, enrolled during active disease. The J gene is TRBJ2-1, the V gene TRBV19; no reliable D call. CDR3 in DNA: TGTGCCAGTAGTATAGCCCCTACGAGGCGCTACAATGAGCAGTTCTTC. It codes for CASSIAPTRRYNEQFF.